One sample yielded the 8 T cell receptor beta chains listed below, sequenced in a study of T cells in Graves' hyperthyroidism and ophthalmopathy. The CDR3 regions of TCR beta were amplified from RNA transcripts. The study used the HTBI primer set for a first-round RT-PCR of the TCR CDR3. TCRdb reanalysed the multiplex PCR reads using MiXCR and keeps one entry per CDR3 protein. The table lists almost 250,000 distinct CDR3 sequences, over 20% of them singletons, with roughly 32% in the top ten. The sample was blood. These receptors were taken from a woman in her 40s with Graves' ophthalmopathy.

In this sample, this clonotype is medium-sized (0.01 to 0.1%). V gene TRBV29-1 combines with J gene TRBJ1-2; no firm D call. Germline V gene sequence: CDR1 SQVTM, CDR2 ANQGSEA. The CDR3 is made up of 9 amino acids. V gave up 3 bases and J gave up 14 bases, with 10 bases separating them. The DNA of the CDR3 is TGCAGCGTTGACCCCCAGTATACCTTC. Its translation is CSVDPQYTF. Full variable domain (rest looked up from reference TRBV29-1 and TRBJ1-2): SAVISQKPSRDICQRGTSLTIQCQVDSQVTMMFWYRQQPGQSLTLIATANQGSEATYESGFVIDKFPISRPNLTFSTLTVSNMSPEDSSIYLCSVDPQYTFGSGTRLTVV.

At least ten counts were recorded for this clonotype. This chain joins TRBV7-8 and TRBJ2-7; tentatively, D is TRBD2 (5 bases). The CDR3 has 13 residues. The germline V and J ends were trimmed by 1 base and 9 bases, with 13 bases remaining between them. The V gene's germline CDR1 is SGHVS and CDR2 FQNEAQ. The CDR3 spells CASSLVTPAGQYF. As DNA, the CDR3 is TGTGCCAGCAGCTTAGTCACCCCCGCGGGGCAGTACTTC.

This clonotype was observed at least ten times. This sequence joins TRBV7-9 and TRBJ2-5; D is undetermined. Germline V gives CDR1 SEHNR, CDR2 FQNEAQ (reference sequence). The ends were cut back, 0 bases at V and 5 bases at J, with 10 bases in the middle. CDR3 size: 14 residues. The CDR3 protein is CASSLAGPTETQYF. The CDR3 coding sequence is TGTGCCAGCAGCTTAGCGGGCCCGACCGAGACCCAGTACTTC.

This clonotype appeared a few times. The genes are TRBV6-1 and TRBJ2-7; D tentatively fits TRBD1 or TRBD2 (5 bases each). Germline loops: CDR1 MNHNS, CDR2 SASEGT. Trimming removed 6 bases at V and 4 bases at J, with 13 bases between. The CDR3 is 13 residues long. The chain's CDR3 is CASRTGTIYEQYF. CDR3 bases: TGTGCCAGCAGAACCGGGACCATATACGAGCAGTACTTC.

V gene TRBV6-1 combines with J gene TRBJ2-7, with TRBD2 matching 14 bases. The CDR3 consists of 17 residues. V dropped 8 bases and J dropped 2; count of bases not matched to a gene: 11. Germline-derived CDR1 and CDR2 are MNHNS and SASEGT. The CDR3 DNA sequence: TGTGCCAGCTGGGGAGCGACTAGCGGGAGGGTAACCTACGAGCAGTACTTC. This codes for CASWGATSGRVTYEQYF.

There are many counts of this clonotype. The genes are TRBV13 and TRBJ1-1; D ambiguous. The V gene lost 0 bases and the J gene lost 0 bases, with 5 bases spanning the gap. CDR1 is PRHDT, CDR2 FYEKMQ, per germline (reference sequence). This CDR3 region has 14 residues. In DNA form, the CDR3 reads TGTGCCAGCAGCTTAGGACACCTGAACACTGAAGCTTTCTTT. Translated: CASSLGHLNTEAFF.

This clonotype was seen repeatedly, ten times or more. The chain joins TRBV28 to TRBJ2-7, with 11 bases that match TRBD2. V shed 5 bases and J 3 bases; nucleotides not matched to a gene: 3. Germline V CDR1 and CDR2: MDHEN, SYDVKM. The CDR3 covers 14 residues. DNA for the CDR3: TGTGCCAGCAGTCGACTAGCGGGAAGCTACGAGCAGTACTTC. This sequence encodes CASSRLAGSYEQYF. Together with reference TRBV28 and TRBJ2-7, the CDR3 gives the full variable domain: DVKVTQSSRYLVKRTGEKVFLECVQDMDHENMFWYRQDPGLGLRLIYFSYDVKMKEKGDIPEGYSVSREKKERFSLILESASTNQTSMYLCASSRLAGSYEQYFGPGTRLTVT.

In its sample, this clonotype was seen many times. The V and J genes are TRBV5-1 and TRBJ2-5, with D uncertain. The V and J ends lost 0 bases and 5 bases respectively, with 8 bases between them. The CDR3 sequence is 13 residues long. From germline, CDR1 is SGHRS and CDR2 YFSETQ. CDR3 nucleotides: TGCGCCAGCAGCTTGGGCACGGTGGAGACCCAGTACTTC. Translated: CASSLGTVETQYF.